This T cell receptor (beta chain) was documented in a study of T cell responses to AZD1222 COVID-19 vaccine. Germline CDR1 reads SQVTM; CDR2 reads ANQGSEA. The CDR3 length is 13 residues. With 2 bases clipped from V and 8 bases from J, the junction kept 6 bases outside the gene matches. Pooled in the analysis were second doses at about 4 or about 12 weeks. Some clones are missing from TCRdb's copy, which holds only in-frame ones; the method was immunoSEQ multiplex PCR. The table has under 200,000 clones, approximately 90% seen once. This sequence was found in an adult who received the AZD1222 COVID-19 vaccine. The chain is built from TRBV29-1 and TRBJ1-2, with 9 nucleotides matching TRBD1. The material sequenced was peripheral blood, taken 28 days after the second AZD1222 dose. The chain's CDR3 is CSVEPGTGFGYTF. In nucleotides, the CDR3 is TGCAGCGTTGAACCCGGGACAGGGTTCGGCTACACCTTC.